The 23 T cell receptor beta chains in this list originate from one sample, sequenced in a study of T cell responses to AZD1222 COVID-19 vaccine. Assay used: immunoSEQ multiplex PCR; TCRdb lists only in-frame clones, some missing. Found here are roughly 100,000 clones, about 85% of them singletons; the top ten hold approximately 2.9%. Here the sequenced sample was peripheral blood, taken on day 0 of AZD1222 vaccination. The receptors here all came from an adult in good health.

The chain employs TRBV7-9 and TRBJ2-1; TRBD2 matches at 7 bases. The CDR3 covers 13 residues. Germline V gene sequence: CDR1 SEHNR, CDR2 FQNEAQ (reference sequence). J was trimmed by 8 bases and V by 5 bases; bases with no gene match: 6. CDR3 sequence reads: CASSPGRVDEQFF. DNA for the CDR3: TGTGCCAGCAGCCCGGGGAGGGTTGATGAGCAGTTCTTC.

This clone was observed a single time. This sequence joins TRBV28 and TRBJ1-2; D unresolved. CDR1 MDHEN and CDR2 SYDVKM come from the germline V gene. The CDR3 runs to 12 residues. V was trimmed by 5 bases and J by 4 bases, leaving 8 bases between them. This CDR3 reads CASSKAPYGYTF. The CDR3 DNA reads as TGTGCCAGCAGTAAGGCTCCCTATGGCTACACCTTC.

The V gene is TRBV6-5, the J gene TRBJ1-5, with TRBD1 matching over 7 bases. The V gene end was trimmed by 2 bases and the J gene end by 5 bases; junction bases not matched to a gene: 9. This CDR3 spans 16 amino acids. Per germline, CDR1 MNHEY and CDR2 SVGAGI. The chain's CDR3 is CASSYPLEGADQPQHF. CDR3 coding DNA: TGTGCCAGCAGTTACCCTCTTGAGGGGGCAGATCAGCCCCAGCATTTT.

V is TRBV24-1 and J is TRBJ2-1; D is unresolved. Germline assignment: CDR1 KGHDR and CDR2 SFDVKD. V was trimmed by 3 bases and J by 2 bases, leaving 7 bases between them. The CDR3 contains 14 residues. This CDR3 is CATSDMVTYNEQFF. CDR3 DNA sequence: TGTGCCACCAGTGATATGGTTACCTACAATGAGCAGTTCTTC.

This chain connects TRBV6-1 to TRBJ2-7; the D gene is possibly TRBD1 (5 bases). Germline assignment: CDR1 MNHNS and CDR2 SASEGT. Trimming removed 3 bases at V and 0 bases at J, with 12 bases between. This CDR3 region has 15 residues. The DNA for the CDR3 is TGTGCCAGCAGTGACAGGGCGGATAGCTCCTACGAGCAGTACTTC. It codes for CASSDRADSSYEQYF.

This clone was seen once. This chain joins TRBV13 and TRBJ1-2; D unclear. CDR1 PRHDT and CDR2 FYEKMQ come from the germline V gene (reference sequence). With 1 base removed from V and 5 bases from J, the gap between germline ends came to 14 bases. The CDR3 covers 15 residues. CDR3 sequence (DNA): TGTGCCAGCAGCTTAGAAGTTGACCCCTCTTATGGCTACACCTTC. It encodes CASSLEVDPSYGYTF.

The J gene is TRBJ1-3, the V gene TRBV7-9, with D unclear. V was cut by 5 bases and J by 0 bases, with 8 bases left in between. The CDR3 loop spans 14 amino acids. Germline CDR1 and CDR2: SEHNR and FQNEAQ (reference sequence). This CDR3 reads CASSPRLSGNTIYF. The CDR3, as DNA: TGTGCCAGCAGCCCCAGGCTCTCTGGAAACACCATATATTTT.

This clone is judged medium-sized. The DNA for the CDR3 is TGTGCCAGCAGCTTATATAGCGGAGGTTACAATGAGCAGTTCTTC. Translating gives CASSLYSGGYNEQFF. The chain is built from TRBV9 and TRBJ2-1; tentative D call: TRBD2 (6 bases). The germline V gene has CDR1 SGDLS and CDR2 YYNGEE. This CDR3 has 15 residues. Trimming stripped 4 bases from V and 4 bases from J, with 15 bases between.

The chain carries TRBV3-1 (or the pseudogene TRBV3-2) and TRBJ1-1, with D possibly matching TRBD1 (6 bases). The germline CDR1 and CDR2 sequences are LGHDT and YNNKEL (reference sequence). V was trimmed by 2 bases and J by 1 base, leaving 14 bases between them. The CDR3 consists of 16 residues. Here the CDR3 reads CASSQIRTVGNTEAFF. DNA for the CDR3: TGTGCCAGCAGCCAAATAAGGACAGTTGGGAACACTGAAGCTTTCTTT.

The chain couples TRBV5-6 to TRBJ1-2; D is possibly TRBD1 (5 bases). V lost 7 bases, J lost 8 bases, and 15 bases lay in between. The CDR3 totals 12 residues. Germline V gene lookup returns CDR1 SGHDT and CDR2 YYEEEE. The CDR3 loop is CASSIRGKGYTF. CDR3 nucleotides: TGTGCCAGCTCGATCCGGGGGAAGGGCTACACCTTC.

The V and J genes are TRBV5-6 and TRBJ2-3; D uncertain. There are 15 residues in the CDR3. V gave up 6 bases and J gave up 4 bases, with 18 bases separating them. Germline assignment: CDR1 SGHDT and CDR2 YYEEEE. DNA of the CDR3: TGTGCCAGCACATTTACAGCCCTGGGCGCAGATACGCAGTATTTT. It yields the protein CASTFTALGADTQYF. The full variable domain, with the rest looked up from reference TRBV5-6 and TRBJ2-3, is DAGVTQSPTHLIKTRGQQVTLRCSPKSGHDTVSWYQQALGQGPQFIFQYYEEEERQRGNFPDRFSGHQFPNYSSELNVNALLLGDSALYLCASTFTALGADTQYFGPGTRLTVL.

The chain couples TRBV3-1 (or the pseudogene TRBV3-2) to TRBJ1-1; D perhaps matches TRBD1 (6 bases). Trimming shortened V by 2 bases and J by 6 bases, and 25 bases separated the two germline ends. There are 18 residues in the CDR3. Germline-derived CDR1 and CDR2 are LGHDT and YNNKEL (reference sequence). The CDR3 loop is CASSQPGGGFFIAPEAFF. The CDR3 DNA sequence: TGTGCCAGCAGCCAACCTGGGGGGGGCTTTTTCATCGCGCCTGAAGCTTTCTTT.

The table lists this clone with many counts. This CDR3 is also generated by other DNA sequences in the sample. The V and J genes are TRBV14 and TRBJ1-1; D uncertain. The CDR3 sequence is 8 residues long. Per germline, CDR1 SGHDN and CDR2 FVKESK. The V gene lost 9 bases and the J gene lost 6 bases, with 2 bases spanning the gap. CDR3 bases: TGTGCCAGATCTGAAGCTTTCTTT. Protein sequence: CARSEAFF.

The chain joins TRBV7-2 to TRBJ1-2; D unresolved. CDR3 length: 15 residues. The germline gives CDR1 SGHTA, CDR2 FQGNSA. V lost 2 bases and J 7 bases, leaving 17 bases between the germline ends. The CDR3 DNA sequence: TGTGCCAGCAGCTTAACGCGAGACCTCCGAGGTGGCTACACCTTC. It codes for CASSLTRDLRGGYTF. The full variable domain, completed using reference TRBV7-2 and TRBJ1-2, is GAGVSQSPSNKVTEKGKDVELRCDPISGHTALYWYRQSLGQGLEFLIYFQGNSAPDKSGLPSDRFSAERTGGSVSTLTIQRTQQEDSAVYLCASSLTRDLRGGYTFGSGTRLTVV.

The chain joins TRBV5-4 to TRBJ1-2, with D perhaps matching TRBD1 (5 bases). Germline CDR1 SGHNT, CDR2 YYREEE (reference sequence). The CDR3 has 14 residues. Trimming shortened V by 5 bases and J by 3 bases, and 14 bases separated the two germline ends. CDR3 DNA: TGTGCCAGCAGGCAAACCGACAGAGACTATGGCTACACCTTC. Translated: CASRQTDRDYGYTF.

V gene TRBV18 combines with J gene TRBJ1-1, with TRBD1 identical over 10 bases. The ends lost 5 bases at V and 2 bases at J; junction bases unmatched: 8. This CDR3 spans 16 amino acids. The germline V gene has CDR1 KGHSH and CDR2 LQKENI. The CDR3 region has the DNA TGTGCCAGCTCAACCGGACAGGGGGGGATCAACACTGAAGCTTTCTTT. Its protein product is CASSTGQGGINTEAFF.

The CDR3 DNA is TGTGCCAGCAGCGAATGGGGCCGCACAGATACGCAGTATTTT. Protein: CASSEWGRTDTQYF. V gene TRBV11-2 combines with J gene TRBJ2-3; the D gene is possibly TRBD1 (5 bases). The CDR3 is made up of 14 amino acids. V was cut by 5 bases and J by 1 base, with 10 bases left in between. CDR1 and CDR2 from the germline V gene are SGHAT and FQNNGV.

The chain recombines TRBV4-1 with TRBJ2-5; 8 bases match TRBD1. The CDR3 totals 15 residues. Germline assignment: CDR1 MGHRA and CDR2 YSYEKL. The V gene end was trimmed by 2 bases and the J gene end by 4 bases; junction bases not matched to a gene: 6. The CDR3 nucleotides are TGCGCCAGCAGCCAACCGGACAGGGTCGCAGAGACCCAGTACTTC. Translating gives CASSQPDRVAETQYF.

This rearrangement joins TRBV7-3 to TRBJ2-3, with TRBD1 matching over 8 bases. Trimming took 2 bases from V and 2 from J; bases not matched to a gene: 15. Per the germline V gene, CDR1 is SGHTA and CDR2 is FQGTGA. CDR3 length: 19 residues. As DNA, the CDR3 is TGTGCCAGCAGCTTAGACCGCCCTGACAGGGGATTTTTCACAGATACGCAGTATTTT. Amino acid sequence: CASSLDRPDRGFFTDTQYF.

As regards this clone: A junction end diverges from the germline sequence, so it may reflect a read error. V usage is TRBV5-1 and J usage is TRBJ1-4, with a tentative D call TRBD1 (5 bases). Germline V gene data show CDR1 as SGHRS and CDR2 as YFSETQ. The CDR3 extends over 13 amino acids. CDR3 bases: TGTGCCAGCAGCTGGGGCTCGCGGGAAAAACTGTTTTTT. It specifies CASSWGSREKLFF.

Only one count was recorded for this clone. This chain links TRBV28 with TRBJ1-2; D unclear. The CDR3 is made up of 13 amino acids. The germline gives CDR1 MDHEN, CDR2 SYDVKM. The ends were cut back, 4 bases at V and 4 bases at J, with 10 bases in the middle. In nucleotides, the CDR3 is TGTGCCAGCAGTTCCCGAGGGAGCTATGGCTACACCTTC. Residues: CASSSRGSYGYTF.

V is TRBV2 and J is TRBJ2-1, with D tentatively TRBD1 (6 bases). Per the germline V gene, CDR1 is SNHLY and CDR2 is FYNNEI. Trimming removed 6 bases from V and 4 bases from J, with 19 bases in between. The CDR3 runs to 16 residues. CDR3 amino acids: CASSSPTYRVYNEQFF. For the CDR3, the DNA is TGTGCCAGCAGCTCTCCTACTTACAGGGTTTACAATGAGCAGTTCTTC.

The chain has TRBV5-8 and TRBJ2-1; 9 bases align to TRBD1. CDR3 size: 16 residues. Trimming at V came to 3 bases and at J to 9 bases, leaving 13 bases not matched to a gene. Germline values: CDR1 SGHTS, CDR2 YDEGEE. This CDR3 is CASSSSGTGTFSEQFF. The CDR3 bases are TGTGCCAGCAGCTCGTCCGGGACAGGGACTTTTAGTGAGCAGTTCTTC.